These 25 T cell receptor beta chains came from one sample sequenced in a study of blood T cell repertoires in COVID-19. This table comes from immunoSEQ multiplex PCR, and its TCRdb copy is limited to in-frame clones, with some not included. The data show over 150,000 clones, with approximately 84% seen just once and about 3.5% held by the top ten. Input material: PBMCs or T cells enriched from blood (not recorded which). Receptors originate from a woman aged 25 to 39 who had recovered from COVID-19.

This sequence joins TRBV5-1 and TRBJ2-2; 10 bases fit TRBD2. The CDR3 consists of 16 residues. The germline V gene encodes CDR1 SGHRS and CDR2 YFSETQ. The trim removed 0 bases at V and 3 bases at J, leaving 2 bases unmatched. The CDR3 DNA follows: TGCGCCAGCAGCTTGGGTGGACTAGCGGACACCGGGGAGCTGTTTTTT. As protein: CASSLGGLADTGELFF.

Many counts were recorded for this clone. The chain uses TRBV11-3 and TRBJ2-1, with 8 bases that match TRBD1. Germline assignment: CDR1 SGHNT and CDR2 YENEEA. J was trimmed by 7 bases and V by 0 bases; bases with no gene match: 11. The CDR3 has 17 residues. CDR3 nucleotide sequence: TGTGCCAGCAGCTTAGATCCCGGACAGGGAGGTTTGAATGAGCAGTTCTTC. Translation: CASSLDPGQGGLNEQFF.

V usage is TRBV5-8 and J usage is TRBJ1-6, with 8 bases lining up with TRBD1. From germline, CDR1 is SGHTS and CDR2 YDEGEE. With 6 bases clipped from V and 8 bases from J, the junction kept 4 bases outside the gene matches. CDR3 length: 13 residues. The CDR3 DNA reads TGTGCCAGCATCCGACAGGGGTATTCACCCCTCCACTTT. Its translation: CASIRQGYSPLHF.

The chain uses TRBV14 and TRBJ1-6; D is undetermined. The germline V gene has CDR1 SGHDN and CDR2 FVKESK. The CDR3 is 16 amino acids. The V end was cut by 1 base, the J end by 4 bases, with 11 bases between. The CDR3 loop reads CASSQGAKSYNSPLHF. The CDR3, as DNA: TGTGCCAGCAGCCAAGGGGCAAAGTCATATAATTCACCCCTCCACTTT.

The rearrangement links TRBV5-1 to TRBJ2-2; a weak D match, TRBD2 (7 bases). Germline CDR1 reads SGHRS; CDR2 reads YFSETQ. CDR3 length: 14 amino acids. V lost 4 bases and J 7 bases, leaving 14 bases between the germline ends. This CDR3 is CASSIGGAGGELFF. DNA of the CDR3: TGCGCCAGCAGCATAGGGGGGGCCGGCGGGGAGCTGTTTTTT.

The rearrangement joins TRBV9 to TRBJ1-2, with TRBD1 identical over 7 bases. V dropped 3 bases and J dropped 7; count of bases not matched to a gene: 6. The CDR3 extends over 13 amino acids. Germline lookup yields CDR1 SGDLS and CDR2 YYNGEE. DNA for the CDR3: TGTGCCAGCAGCGCCGGGACAGTTTCTGGCTACACCTTC. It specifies CASSAGTVSGYTF.

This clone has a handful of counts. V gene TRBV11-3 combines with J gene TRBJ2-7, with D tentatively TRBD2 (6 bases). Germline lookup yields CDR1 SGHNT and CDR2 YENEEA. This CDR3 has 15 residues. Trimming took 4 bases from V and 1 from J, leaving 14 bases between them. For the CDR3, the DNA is TGTGCCAGCAGCTCCACAGCCGGGACTTCCTACGAGCAGTACTTC. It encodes CASSSTAGTSYEQYF.

In DNA, the CDR3 is TGTGCCAGCAGCCAAGATGGCCCCGATGTGTCTCGCTCATACGAGCAGTACTTC. Translating gives CASSQDGPDVSRSYEQYF. This chain uses TRBV3-1 (or the pseudogene TRBV3-2) with TRBJ2-7, with D uncertain. This CDR3 has 18 residues. V gave up 0 bases and J gave up 4 bases, with 22 bases separating them. Germline CDR1 is LGHDT and CDR2 is YNNKEL (reference sequence).

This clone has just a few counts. The CDR3 here is CASSGKGTGGSTDTQYF. The CDR3 DNA reads as TGCGCCAGCAGCGGGAAAGGGACAGGGGGAAGCACAGATACGCAGTATTTT. The rearrangement links TRBV5-1 to TRBJ2-3, with 11 bases matching TRBD1. Germline V gene data show CDR1 as SGHRS and CDR2 as YFSETQ. The CDR3 sequence is 17 residues long. Unmatched junction bases numbered 7, after V lost 4 bases and J lost 0 bases. The full variable domain, rest sourced from reference TRBV5-1 and TRBJ2-3, is KAGVTQTPRYLIKTRGQQVTLSCSPISGHRSVSWYQQTPGQGLQFLFEYFSETQRNKGNFPGRFSGRQFSNSRSEMNVSTLELGDSALYLCASSGKGTGGSTDTQYFGPGTRLTVL.

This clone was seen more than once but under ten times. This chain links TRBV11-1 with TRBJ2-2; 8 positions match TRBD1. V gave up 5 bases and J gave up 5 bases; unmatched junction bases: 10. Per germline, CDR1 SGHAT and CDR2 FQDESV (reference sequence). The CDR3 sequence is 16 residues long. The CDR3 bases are TGTGCCAGCAGCCGCATAGACAGGGGTACAACCGGGGAGCTGTTTTTT. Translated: CASSRIDRGTTGELFF. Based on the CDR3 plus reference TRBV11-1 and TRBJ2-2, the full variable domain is EAEVAQSPRYKITEKSQAVAFWCDPISGHATLYWYRQILGQGPELLVQFQDESVVDDSQLPKDRFSAERLKGVDSTLKIQPAELGDSAMYLCASSRIDRGTTGELFFGEGSRLTVL.

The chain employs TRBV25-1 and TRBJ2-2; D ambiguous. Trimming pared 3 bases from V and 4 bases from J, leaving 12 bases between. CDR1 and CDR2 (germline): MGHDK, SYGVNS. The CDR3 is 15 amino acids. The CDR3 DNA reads TGTGCCAGCAGTGACCCAGGCCTAAGCACCGGGGAGCTGTTTTTT. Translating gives CASSDPGLSTGELFF.

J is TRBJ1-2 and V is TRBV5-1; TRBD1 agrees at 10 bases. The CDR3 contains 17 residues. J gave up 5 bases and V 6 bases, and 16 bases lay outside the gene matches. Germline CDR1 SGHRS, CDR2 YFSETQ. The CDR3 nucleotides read TGCGCCAGCAAAAGGGGGACAGGGGAGGCGTTTAAATATGGCTACACCTTC. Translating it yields CASKRGTGEAFKYGYTF.

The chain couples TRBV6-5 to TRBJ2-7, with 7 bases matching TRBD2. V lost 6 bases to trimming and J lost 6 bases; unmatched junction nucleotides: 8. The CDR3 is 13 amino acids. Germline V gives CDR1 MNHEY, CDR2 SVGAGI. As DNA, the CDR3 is TGTGCCAGCAGAAGCGCGGGAGTTCTCGAGCAGTACTTC. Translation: CASRSAGVLEQYF.

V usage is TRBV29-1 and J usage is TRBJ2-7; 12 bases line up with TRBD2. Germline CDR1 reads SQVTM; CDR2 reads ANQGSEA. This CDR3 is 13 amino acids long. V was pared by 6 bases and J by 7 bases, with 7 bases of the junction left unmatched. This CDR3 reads CSVQGLAGLEQYF. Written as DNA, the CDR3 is TGCAGCGTGCAGGGACTAGCGGGTCTGGAGCAGTACTTC.

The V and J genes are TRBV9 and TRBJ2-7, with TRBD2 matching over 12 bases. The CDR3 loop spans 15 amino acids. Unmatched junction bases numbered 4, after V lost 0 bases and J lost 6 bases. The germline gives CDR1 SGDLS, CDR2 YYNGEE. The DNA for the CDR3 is TGTGCCAGCAGCGTAGGGACTAGCGGGACGACCGAGCAGTACTTC. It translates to CASSVGTSGTTEQYF.

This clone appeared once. The CDR3 region is CASSLNYQQGIQQYF. CDR3 sequence (DNA): TGTGCCAGCAGCTTAAACTACCAACAGGGTATCCAGCAGTACTTC. This chain joins TRBV11-2 and TRBJ2-7, with D perhaps matching TRBD1 (6 bases). Trimming cost V 2 bases and J 8 bases, with 19 bases left between them. This CDR3 spans 15 amino acids. The germline V gene has CDR1 SGHAT and CDR2 FQNNGV.

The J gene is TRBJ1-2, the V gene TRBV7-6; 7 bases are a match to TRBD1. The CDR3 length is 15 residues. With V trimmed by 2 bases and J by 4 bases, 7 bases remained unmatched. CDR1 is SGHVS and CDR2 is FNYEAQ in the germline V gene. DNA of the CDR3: TGTGCCAGCAGCTTATCCCCCCAGGGGGGCTATGGCTACACCTTC. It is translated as CASSLSPQGGYGYTF.

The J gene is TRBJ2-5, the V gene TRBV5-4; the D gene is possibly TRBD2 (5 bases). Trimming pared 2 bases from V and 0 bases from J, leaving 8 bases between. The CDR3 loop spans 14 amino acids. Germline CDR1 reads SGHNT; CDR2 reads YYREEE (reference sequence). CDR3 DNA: TGTGCCAGCAGCTTAGAGGGATACCAAGAGACCCAGTACTTC. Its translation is CASSLEGYQETQYF.

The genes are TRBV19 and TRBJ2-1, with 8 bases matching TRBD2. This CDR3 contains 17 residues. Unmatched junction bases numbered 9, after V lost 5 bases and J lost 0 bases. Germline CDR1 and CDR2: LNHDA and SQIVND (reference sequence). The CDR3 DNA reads TGTGCCAGTAGTCACCCACCAACTAGCGGCTCCTACAATGAGCAGTTCTTC. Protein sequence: CASSHPPTSGSYNEQFF.

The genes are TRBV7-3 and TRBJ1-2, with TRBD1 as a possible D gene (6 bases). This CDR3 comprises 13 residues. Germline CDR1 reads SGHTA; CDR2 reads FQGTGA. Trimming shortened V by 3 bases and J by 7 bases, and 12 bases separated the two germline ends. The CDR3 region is CASSFGTTGGYTF. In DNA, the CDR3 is TGTGCCAGCAGCTTCGGGACAACGGGTGGCTACACCTTC.

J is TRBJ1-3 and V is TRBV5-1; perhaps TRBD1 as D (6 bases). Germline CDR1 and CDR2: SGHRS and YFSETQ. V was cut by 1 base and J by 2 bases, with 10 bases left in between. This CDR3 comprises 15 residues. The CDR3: CASSLLAGAGNTIYF. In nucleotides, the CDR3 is TGCGCCAGCAGCTTGCTCGCAGGGGCTGGAAACACCATATATTTT.

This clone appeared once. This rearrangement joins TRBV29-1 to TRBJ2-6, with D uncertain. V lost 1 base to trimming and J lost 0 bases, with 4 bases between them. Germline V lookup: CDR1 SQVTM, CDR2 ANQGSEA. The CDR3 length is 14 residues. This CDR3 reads CSVEGSSGANVLTF. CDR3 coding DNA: TGCAGCGTTGAAGGTAGCTCTGGGGCCAACGTCCTGACTTTC.

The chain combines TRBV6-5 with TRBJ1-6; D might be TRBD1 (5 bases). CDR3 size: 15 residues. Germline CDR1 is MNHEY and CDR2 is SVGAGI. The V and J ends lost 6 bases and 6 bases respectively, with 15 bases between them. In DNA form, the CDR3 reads TGTGCCAGCAGCCGGGGGGGGATGGGTAATTCACCCCTCCACTTT. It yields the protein CASSRGGMGNSPLHF.

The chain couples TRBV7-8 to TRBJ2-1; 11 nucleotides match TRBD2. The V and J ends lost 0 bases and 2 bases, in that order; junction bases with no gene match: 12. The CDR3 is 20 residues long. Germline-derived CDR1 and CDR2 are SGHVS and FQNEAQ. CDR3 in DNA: TGTGCCAGCAGCTTAGCGAGGGGGGTGCTAGCGGGAGGTCCCTACAATGAGCAGTTCTTC. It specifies CASSLARGVLAGGPYNEQFF.

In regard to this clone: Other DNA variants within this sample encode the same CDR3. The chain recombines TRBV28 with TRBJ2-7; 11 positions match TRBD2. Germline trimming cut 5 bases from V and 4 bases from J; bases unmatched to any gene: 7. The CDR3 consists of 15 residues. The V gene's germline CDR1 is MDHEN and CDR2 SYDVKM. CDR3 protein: CASSPLTSGSYEQYF. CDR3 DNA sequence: TGTGCCAGCAGTCCCTTAACTAGCGGGAGTTACGAGCAGTACTTC.